This T cell receptor (beta chain) appears in the sequencing data of a study of blood T cell repertoires in COVID-19. The authors' processing: The authors estimated nucleated cell counts from reference gene primer amplification. Method: immunoSEQ multiplex PCR; TCRdb's copy keeps in-frame clones and lacks some. V and J calls and clone size are copied from that table; D and trimming were computed from the DNA. The data contain more than 200,000 clones, about 88% of them singletons. With 0 bases removed from V and 1 base from J, the gap between germline ends came to 21 bases. CDR1 and CDR2 from the germline V gene are MGHRA and YSYEKL. The CDR3 contains 19 residues.

The TCR comes from a man aged 35 to 55 with acute or convalescent COVID-19. Input material: peripheral blood. This chain connects TRBV4-1 to TRBJ1-2; D unclear. CDR3 nucleotide sequence: TGCGCCAGCAGCCAAGACTTACCGAGGGCGTATCTGATTAACTATGGCTACACCTTC. The encoded protein is CASSQDLPRAYLINYGYTF.